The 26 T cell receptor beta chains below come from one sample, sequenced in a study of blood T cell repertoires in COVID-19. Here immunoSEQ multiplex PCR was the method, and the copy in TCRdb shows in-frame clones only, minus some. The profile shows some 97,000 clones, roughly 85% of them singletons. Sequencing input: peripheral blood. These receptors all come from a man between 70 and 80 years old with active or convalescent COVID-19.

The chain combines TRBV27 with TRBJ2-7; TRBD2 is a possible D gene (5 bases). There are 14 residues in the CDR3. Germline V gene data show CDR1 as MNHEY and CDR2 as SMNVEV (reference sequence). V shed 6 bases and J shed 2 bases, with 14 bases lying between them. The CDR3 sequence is CASRGSGIPYEQYF. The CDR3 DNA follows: TGTGCCAGCAGGGGATCCGGGATCCCCTACGAGCAGTACTTC.

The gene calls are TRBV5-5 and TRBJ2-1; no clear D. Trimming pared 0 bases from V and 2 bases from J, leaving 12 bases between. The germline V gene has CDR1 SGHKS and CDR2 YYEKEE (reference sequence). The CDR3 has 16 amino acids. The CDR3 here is CASSLGVRGTYNEQFF. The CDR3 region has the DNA TGTGCCAGCAGCTTGGGAGTGCGCGGCACCTACAATGAGCAGTTCTTC.

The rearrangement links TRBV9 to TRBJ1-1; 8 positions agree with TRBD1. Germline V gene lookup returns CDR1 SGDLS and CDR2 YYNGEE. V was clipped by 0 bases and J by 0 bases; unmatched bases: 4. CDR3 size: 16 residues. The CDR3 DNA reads TGTGCCAGCAGCGTAGGGACAGGGTCTATGAACACTGAAGCTTTCTTT. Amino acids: CASSVGTGSMNTEAFF.

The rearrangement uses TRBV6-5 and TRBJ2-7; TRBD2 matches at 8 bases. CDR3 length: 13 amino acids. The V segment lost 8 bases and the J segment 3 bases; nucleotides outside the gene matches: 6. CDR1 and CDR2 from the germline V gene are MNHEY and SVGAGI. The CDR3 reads CASRSSGDYEQYF. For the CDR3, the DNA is TGTGCCAGCCGTAGTAGCGGGGACTACGAGCAGTACTTC.

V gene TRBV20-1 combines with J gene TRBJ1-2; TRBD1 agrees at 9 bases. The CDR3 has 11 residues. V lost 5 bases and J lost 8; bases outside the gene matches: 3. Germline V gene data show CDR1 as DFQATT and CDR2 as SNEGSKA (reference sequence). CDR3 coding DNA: TGCAGTGCTTCGACAGGGGGGGGCTACACCTTC. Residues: CSASTGGGYTF.

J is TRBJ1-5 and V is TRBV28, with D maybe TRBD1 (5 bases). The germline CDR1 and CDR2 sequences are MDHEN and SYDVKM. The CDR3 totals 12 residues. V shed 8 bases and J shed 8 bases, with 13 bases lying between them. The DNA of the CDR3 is TGTGCCAGCCAGGGTACTATGGAGCCCCAGCATTTT. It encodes CASQGTMEPQHF.

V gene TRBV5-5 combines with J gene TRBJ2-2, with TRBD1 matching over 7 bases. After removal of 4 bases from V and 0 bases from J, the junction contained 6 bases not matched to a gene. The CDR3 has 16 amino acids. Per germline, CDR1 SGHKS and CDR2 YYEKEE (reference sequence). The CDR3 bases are TGTGCCAGCAGCCGAATGGACAGGACGAACACCGGGGAGCTGTTTTTT. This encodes CASSRMDRTNTGELFF.

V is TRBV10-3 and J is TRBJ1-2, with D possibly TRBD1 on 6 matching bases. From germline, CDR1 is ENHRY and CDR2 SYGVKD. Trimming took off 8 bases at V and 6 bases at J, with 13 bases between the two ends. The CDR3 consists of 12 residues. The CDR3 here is CAILDRMNGYTF. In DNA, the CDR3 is TGTGCCATCCTAGACAGGATGAATGGCTACACCTTC.

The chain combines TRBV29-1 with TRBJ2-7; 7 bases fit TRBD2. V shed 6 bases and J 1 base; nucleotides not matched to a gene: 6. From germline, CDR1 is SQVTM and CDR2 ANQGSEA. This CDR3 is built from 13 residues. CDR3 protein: CSVWGGSSYEQYF. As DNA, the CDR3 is TGCAGCGTGTGGGGGGGTTCGTCCTACGAGCAGTACTTC.

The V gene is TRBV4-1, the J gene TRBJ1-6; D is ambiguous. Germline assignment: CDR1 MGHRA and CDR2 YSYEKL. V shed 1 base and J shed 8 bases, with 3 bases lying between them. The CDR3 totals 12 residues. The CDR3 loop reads CASSQVDSPLHF. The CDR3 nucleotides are TGCGCCAGCAGCCAAGTAGATTCACCCCTCCACTTT.

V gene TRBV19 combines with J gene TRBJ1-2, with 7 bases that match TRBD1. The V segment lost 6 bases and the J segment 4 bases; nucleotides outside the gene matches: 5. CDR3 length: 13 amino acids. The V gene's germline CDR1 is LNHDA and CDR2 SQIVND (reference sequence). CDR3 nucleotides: TGTGCCAGTAGCCGACCAGGGGGCTATGGCTACACCTTC. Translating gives CASSRPGGYGYTF.

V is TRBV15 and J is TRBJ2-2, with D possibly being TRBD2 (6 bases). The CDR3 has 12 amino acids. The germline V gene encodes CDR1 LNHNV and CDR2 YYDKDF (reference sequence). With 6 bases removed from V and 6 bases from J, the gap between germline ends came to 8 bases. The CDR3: CATRGGAGELFF. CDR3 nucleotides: TGTGCCACCAGGGGAGGAGCCGGGGAGCTGTTTTTT.

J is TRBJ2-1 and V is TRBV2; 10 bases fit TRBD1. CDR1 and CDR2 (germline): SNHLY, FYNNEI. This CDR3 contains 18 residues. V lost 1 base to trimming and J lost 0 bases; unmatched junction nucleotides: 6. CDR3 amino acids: CASSEVGRTGGSYNEQFF. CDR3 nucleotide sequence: TGTGCCAGCAGTGAAGTGGGCCGGACAGGGGGCTCCTACAATGAGCAGTTCTTC.

This chain's CDR3 is CASSSGHYEQYF. In nucleotides, the CDR3 is TGTGCCAGCAGCTCGGGACATTACGAGCAGTACTTC. V gene TRBV5-4 combines with J gene TRBJ2-7; D may be TRBD1 (6 bases). V lost 3 bases and J 4 bases, leaving 8 bases between the germline ends. Germline values: CDR1 SGHNT, CDR2 YYREEE (reference sequence). The CDR3 is made up of 12 amino acids.

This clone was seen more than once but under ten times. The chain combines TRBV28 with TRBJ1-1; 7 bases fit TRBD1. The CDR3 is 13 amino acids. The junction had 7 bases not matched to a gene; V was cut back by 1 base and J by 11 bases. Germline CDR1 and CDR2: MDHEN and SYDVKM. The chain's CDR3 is CASSLSGRRGAFF. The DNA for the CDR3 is TGTGCCAGCAGTTTATCCGGACGCAGGGGGGCTTTCTTT.

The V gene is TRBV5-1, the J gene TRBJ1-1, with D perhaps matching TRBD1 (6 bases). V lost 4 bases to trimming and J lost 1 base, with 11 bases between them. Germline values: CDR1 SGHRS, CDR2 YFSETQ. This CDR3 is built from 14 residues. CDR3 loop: CASSGGQQNTEAFF. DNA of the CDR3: TGCGCCAGCAGCGGAGGACAGCAGAACACTGAAGCTTTCTTT.

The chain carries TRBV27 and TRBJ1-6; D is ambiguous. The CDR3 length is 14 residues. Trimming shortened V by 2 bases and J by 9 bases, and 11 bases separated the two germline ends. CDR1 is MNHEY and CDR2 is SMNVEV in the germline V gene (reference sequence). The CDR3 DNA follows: TGTGCCAGCAGTTTAGCGGTCTCGACTTCACCCCTCCACTTT. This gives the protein CASSLAVSTSPLHF.

DNA for the CDR3: TGTGCCAGCAGCCCGGGGGTCTGGGAAAAACTGTTTTTT. It specifies CASSPGVWEKLFF. The chain employs TRBV6-5 and TRBJ1-4; possibly TRBD1 for D (5 bases). Trimming shortened V by 6 bases and J by 8 bases, and 13 bases separated the two germline ends. Germline CDR1 reads MNHEY; CDR2 reads SVGAGI. The CDR3 spans 13 residues.

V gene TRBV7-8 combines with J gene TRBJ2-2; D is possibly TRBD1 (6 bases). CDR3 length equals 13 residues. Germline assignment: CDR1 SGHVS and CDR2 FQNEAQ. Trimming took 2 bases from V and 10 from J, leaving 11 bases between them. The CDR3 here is CASSLRQVTELFF. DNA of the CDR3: TGTGCCAGCAGCTTACGACAGGTCACGGAGCTGTTTTTT.

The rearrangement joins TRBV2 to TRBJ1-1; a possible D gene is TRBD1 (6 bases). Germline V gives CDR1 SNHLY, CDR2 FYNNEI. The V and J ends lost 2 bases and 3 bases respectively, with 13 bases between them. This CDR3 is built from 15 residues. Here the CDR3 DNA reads TGTGCCAGCAGTGAAAAGAGACAGGTACACACTGAAGCTTTCTTT. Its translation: CASSEKRQVHTEAFF.

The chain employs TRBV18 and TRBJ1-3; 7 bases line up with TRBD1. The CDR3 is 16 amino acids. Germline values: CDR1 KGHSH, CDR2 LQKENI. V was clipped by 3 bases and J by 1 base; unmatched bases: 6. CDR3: CASSPIQTGSGNTIYF. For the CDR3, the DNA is TGTGCCAGCTCACCTATCCAGACAGGGTCTGGAAACACCATATATTTT. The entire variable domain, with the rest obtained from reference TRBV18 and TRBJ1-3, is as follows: NAGVMQNPRHLVRRRGQEARLRCSPMKGHSHVYWYRQLPEEGLKFMVYLQKENIIDESGMPKERFSAEFPKEGPSILRIQQVVRGDSAAYFCASSPIQTGSGNTIYFGEGSWLTVV.

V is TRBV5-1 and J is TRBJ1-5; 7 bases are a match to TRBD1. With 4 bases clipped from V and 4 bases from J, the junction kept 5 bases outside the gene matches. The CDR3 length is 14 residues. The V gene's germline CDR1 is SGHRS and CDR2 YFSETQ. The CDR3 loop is CASSLGQENQPQHF. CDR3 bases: TGCGCCAGCAGCCTCGGACAGGAAAATCAGCCCCAGCATTTT.

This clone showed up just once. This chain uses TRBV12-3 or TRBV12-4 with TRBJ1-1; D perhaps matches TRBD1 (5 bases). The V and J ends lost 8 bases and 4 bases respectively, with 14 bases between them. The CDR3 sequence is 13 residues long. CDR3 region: CASAQGGSTEAFF. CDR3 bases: TGTGCCAGCGCCCAGGGAGGGTCCACTGAAGCTTTCTTT.

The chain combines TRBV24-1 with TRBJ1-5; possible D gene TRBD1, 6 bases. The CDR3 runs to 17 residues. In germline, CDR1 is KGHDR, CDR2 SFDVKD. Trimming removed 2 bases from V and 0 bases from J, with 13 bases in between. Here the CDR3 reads CATSDSGTPYSNQPQHF. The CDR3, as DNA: TGTGCCACCAGTGATTCCGGGACACCTTATAGCAATCAGCCCCAGCATTTT.

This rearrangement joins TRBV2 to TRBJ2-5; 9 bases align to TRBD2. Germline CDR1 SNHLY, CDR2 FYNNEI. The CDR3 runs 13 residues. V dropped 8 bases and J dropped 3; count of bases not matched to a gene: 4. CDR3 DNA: TGTGCCAGCGGGGGACTAGCTAAAGAGACCCAGTACTTC. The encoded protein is CASGGLAKETQYF.

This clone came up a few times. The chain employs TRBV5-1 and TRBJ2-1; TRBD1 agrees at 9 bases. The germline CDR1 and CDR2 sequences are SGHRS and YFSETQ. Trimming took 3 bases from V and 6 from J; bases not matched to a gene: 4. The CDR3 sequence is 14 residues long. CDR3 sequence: CASSWGTGFNEQFF. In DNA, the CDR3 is TGCGCCAGCAGCTGGGGGACAGGGTTCAATGAGCAGTTCTTC.